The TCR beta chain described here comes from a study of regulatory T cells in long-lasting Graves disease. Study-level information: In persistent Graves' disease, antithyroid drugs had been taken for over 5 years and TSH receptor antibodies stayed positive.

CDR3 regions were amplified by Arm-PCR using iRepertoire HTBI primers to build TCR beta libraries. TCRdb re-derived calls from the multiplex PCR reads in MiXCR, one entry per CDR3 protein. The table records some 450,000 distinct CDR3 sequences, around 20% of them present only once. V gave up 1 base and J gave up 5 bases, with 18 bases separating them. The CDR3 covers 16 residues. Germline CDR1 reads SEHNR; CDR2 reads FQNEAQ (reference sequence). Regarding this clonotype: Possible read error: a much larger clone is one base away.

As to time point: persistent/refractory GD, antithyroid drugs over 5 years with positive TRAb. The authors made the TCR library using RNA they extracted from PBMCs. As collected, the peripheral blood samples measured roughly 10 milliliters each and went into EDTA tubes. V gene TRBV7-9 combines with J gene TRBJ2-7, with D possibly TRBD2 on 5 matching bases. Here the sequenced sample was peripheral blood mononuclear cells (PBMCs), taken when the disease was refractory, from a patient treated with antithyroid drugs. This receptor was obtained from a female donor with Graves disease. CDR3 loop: CASSLVLSGKADEQYF. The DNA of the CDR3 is TGTGCCAGCAGCTTAGTATTGTCGGGGAAGGCCGACGAGCAGTACTTC.